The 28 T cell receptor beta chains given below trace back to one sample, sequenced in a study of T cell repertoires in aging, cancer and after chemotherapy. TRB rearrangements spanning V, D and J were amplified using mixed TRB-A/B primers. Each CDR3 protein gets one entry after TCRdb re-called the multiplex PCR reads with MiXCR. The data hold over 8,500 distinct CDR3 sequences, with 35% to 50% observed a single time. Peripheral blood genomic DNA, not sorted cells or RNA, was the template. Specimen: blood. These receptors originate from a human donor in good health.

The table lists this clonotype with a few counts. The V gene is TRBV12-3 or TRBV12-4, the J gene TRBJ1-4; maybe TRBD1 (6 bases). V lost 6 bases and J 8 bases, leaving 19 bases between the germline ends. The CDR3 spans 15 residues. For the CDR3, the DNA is TGTGCCAGCAGCTATAGACAGGTTGGTGGGGAAAAACTGTTTTTT. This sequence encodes CASSYRQVGGEKLFF.

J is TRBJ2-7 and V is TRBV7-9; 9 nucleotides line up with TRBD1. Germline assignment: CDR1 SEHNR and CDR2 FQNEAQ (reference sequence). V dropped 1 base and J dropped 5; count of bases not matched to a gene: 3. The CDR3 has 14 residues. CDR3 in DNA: TGTGCCAGCAGCTTAGGGACAGGGGTCCACGAGCAGTACTTC. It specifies CASSLGTGVHEQYF.

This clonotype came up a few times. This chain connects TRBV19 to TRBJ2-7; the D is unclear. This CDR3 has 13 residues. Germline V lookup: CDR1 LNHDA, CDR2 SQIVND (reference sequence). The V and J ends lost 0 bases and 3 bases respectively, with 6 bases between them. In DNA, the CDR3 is TGTGCCAGTAGTATAGATCGGAGCTACGAGCAGTACTTC. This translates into CASSIDRSYEQYF.

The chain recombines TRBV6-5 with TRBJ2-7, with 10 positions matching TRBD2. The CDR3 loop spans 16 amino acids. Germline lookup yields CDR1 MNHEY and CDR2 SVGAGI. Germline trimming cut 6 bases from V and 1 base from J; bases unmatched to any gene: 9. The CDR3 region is CASSLPWTSGSYEQYF. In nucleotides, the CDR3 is TGTGCCAGCAGCTTACCATGGACTAGCGGTTCCTACGAGCAGTACTTC.

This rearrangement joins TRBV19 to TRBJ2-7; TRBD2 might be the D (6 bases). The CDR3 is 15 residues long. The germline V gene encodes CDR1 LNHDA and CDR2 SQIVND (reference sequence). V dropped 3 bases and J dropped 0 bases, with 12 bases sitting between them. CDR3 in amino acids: CASSILAGSSYEQYF. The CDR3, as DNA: TGTGCCAGTAGTATTCTTGCGGGGAGCTCCTACGAGCAGTACTTC.

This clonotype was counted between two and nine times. CDR3 loop: CASSPGSYNSPLHF. CDR3 nucleotide sequence: TGTGCCAGCAGTCCGGGGAGTTATAATTCACCCCTCCACTTT. This chain connects TRBV27 to TRBJ1-6, with D hard to call. V dropped 5 bases and J dropped 4 bases, with 9 bases sitting between them. Germline CDR1 is MNHEY and CDR2 is SMNVEV (reference sequence). The CDR3 has 14 amino acids.

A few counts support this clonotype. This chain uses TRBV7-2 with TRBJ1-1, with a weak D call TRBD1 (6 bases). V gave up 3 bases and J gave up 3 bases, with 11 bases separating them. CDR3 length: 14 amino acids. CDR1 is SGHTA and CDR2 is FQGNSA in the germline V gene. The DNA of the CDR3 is TGTGCCAGCAGCTTGGACAGCTTGGACACTGAAGCTTTCTTT. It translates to CASSLDSLDTEAFF. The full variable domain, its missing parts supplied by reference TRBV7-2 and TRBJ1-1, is GAGVSQSPSNKVTEKGKDVELRCDPISGHTALYWYRQSLGQGLEFLIYFQGNSAPDKSGLPSDRFSAERTGGSVSTLTIQRTQQEDSAVYLCASSLDSLDTEAFFGQGTRLTVV.

Here the CDR3 reads CSALSGGGSTDTQYF. The CDR3 nucleotides are TGCAGTGCTCTCTCCGGCGGGGGGAGCACAGATACGCAGTATTTT. This chain uses TRBV20-1 with TRBJ2-3; TRBD2 agrees at 8 bases. CDR3 length: 15 amino acids. The J segment lost 0 bases and the V segment lost 5 bases, leaving 7 bases of the junction unmatched. Per germline, CDR1 DFQATT and CDR2 SNEGSKA (reference sequence).

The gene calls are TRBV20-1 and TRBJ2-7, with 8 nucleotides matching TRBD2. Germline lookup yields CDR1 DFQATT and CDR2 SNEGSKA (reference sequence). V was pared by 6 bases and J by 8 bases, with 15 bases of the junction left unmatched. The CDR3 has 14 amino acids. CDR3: CSAKPSGSVIKQYF. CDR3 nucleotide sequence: TGCAGTGCGAAGCCCAGCGGGAGTGTCATAAAGCAGTACTTC.

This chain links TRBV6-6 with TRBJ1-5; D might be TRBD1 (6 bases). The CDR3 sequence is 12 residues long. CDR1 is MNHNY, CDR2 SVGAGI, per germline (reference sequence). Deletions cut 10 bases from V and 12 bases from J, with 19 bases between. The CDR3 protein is CAIAQGTRHQHF. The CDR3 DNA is TGTGCCATTGCCCAGGGGACCAGGCACCAGCATTTT.

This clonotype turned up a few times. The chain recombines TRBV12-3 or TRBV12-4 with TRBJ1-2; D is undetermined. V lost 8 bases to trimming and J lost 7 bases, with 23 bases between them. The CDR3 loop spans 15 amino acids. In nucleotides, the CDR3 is TGTGCCAGCTCACCATCAGACGGGCCCCAAGGTGGCTACACCTTC. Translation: CASSPSDGPQGGYTF.

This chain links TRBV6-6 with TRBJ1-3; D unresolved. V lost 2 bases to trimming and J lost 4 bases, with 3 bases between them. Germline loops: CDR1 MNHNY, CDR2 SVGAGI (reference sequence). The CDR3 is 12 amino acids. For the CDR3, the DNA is TGTGCCAGCAGTTACGGGGGAAACACCATATATTTT. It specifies CASSYGGNTIYF.

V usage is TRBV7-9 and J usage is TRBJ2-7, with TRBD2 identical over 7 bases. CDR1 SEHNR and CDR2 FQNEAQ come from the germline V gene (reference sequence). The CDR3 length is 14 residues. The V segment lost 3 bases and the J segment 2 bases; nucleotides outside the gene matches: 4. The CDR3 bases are TGTGCCAGCAGCTTCCGGGACTATACCTACGAGCAGTACTTC. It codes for CASSFRDYTYEQYF.

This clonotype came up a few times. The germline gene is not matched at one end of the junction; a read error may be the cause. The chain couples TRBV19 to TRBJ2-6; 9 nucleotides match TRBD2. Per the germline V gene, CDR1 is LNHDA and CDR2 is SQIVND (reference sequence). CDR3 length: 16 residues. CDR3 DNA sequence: TGTGCCAGTAGCATAGCGGGGGCGTATGGGGCCAACGTCCTGACTTTC. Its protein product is CASSIAGAYGANVLTF. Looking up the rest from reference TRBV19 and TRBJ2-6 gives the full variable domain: DGGITQSPKYLFRKEGQNVTLSCEQNLNHDAMYWYRQDPGQGLRLIYYSQIVNDFQKGDIAEGYSVSREKKESFPLTVTSAQKNPTAFYLCASSIAGAYGANVLTFGAGSRLTVL.

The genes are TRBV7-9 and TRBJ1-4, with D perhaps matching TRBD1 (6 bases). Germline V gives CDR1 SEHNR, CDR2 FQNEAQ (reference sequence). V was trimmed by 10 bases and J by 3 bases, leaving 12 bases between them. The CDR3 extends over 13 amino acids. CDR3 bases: TGTGCCATATTCGACAGGCCTAATGAAAAACTGTTTTTT. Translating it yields CAIFDRPNEKLFF.

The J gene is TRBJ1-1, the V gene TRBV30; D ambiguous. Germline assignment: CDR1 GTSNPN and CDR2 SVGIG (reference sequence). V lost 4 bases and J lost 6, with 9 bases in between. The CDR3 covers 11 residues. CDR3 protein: CAWTVVSEAFF. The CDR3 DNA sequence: TGTGCCTGGACAGTTGTGTCTGAAGCTTTCTTT.

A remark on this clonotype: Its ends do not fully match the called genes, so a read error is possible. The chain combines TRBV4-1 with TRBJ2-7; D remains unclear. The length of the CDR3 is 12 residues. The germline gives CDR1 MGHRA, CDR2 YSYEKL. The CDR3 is CASSQGRYKQYF. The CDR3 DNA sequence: TGCGCCAGCAGCCAAGGCCGCTACAAGCAGTACTTC.

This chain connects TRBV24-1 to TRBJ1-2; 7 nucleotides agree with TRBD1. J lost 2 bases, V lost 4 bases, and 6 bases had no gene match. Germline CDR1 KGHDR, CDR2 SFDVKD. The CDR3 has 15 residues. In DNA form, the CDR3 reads TGTGCCACCAGTGAAGACAGGGTGGCAAACTATGGCTACACCTTC. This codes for CATSEDRVANYGYTF.

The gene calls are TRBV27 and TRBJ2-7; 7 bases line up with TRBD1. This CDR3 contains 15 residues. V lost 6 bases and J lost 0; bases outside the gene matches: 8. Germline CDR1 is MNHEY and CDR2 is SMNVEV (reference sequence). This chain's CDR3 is CASSHPDRPSYEQYF. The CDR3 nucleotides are TGTGCCAGCAGCCACCCGGACAGGCCCTCCTACGAGCAGTACTTC.

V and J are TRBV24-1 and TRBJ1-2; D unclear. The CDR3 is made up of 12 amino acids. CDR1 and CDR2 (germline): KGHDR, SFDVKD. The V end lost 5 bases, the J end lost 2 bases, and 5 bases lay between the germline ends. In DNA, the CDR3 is TGTGCCACCAGTGGACCCAACTATGGCTACACCTTC. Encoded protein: CATSGPNYGYTF.

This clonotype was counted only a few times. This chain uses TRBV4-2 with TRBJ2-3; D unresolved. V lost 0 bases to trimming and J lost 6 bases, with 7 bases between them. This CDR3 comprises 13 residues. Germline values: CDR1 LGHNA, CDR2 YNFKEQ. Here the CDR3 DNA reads TGTGCCAGCAGCCAAGATGAAGGGGATACGCAGTATTTT. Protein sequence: CASSQDEGDTQYF.

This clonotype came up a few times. For the CDR3, the DNA is TGTGCCAGCAGCACGGGACAGGGTTATGGCTACACCTTC. It specifies CASSTGQGYGYTF. V is TRBV28 and J is TRBJ1-2; 9 bases are shared with TRBD1. The CDR3 has 13 residues. The germline gives CDR1 MDHEN, CDR2 SYDVKM. Trimming took 6 bases from V and 5 from J; bases not matched to a gene: 4.

Here the CDR3 reads CSAREGGSNQPQHF. The DNA of the CDR3 is TGCAGTGCTAGAGAGGGGGGGAGCAATCAGCCCCAGCATTTT. This chain uses TRBV20-1 with TRBJ1-5; possible D gene TRBD1, 5 bases. The CDR3 length is 14 residues. CDR1 is DFQATT, CDR2 SNEGSKA, per germline (reference sequence). Trimming took 0 bases from V and 1 from J, leaving 7 bases between them.

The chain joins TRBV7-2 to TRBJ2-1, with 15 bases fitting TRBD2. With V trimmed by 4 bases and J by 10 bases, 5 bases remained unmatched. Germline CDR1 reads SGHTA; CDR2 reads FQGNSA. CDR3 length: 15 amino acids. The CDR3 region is CASSSTGLAGGEQFF. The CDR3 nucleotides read TGTGCCAGCAGCTCGACGGGACTAGCGGGAGGAGAGCAGTTCTTC.

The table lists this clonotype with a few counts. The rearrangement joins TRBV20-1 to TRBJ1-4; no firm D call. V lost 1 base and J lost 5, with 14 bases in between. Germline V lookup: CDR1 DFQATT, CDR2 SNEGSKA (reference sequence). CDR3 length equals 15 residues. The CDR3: CSARVPRRKNEKLFF. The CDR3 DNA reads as TGCAGTGCTAGAGTTCCCAGGCGGAAGAATGAAAAACTGTTTTTT.

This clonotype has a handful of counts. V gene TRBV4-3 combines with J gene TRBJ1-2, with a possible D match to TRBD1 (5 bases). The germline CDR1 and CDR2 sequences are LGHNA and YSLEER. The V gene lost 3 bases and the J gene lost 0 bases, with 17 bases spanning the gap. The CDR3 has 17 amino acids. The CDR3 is CASSQEGLSGANYGYTF. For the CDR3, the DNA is TGCGCCAGCAGCCAGGAGGGGCTGAGCGGAGCTAACTATGGCTACACCTTC.

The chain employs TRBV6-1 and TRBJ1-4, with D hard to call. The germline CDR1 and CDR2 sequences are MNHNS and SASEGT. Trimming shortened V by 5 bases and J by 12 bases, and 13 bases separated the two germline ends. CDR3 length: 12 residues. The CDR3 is CASSRLTEELFF. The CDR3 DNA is TGTGCCAGCAGTCGGCTGACTGAGGAACTGTTTTTT.

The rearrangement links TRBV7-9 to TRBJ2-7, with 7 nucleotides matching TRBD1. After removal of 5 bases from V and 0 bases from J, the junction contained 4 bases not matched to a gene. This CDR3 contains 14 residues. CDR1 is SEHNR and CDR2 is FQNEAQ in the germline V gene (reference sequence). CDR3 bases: TGTGCCAGCAGCGGGACAGACACCTCCTACGAGCAGTACTTC. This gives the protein CASSGTDTSYEQYF. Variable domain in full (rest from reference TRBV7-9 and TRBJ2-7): DTGVSQNPRHKITKRGQNVTFRCDPISEHNRLYWYRQTLGQGPEFLTYFQNEAQLEKSRLLSDRFSAERPKGSFSTLEIQRTEQGDSAMYLCASSGTDTSYEQYFGPGTRLTVT.